The 18 T cell receptor beta chains below all came from one sample that was sequenced in a study of response to subunit inactivated influenza vaccine. Using its own MiXCR run on the RT-PCR reads, TCRdb lists one record per CDR3 protein. This table has about 650,000 distinct CDR3 sequences, 15% to 18% appearing once. The material was PBMCs from blood, obtained about 13 days after vaccination. The source of these receptors is a man in his forties or fifties who received an inactivated influenza vaccine.

This clonotype was recorded many times. The chain recombines TRBV29-1 with TRBJ2-2; D could derive from TRBD1 or TRBD2 (5 bases each). The length of the CDR3 is 13 residues. The germline V gene has CDR1 SQVTM and CDR2 ANQGSEA. V gave up 7 bases and J gave up 4 bases, with 13 bases separating them. DNA for the CDR3: TGCAGCGCCTTACATGGGGGCACCGGGGAGCTGTTTTTT. Its protein product is CSALHGGTGELFF.

This clonotype was recorded a few times. J is TRBJ2-5 and V is TRBV6-1; the match to TRBD1 covers 7 bases. After removal of 8 bases from V and 3 bases from J, the junction contained 6 bases not matched to a gene. The CDR3 loop spans 13 amino acids. Germline V gene sequence: CDR1 MNHNS, CDR2 SASEGT. CDR3 protein: CASFGQEKETQYF. CDR3 sequence (DNA): TGTGCCAGCTTTGGACAGGAGAAAGAGACCCAGTACTTC.

With respect to this clonotype: Given the absence of the conserved phenylalanine or tryptophan at the CDR3 end, a read error is likely. The chain couples TRBV27 to TRBJ2-3; maybe TRBD2 (6 bases). The ends were cut back, 5 bases at V and 0 bases at J, with 18 bases in the middle. The CDR3 covers 17 residues. CDR1 MNHEY and CDR2 SMNVEV come from the germline V gene (reference sequence). In nucleotides, the CDR3 is TGTGCCAGCAGTCCTCGGAGGGCCCTTGGCAGCACAGATACGCAGTATTTA. It is translated as CASSPRRALGSTDTQYL.

This clonotype has more than one count but fewer than ten. The rearrangement joins TRBV4-2 to TRBJ1-6; 9 bases align to TRBD1. CDR1 and CDR2 from the germline V gene are LGHNA and YNFKEQ. The V segment lost 1 base and the J segment 8 bases; nucleotides outside the gene matches: 3. This CDR3 is built from 15 residues. The CDR3 is CASSQVGTGYSPLHF. CDR3 sequence (DNA): TGTGCCAGCAGCCAAGTTGGGACAGGGTATTCACCCCTCCACTTT.

The J gene is TRBJ2-5, the V gene TRBV29-1, with TRBD1 matching over 8 bases. Germline loops: CDR1 SQVTM, CDR2 ANQGSEA. The CDR3 covers 13 residues. V shed 7 bases, J shed 3 bases, and the junction held 7 bases outside the gene matches. The CDR3 sequence is CSAAGGGKETQYF. The CDR3 DNA sequence: TGCAGCGCGGCAGGGGGCGGGAAAGAGACCCAGTACTTC.

There are a few counts of this clonotype. V is TRBV19 and J is TRBJ2-1; 8 bases match TRBD1. The CDR3 totals 15 residues. The V segment lost 4 bases and the J segment 2 bases; nucleotides outside the gene matches: 4. Germline loops: CDR1 LNHDA, CDR2 SQIVND (reference sequence). The CDR3 bases are TGTGCCAGTAGTACGACAGGGGTGACCTACAATGAGCAGTTCTTC. This encodes CASSTTGVTYNEQFF.

This clonotype has only one observation. The chain uses TRBV12-3 or TRBV12-4 and TRBJ2-3; unclear D gene. The CDR3 covers 15 residues. The V gene lost 2 bases and the J gene lost 2 bases, with 11 bases spanning the gap. The DNA of the CDR3 is TGTGCCAGCAGTTTATTCCATACCTTCACAGATACGCAGTATTTT. It specifies CASSLFHTFTDTQYF.

This clonotype was counted a few times. The V and J genes are TRBV7-8 and TRBJ2-2, with 14 bases that match TRBD2. The ends lost 5 bases at V and 5 bases at J; junction bases unmatched: 7. This CDR3 is built from 17 residues. From germline, CDR1 is SGHVS and CDR2 FQNEAQ. The CDR3 is CASSPATSGRATGELFF. In DNA, the CDR3 is TGTGCCAGCAGCCCAGCGACTAGCGGGAGGGCTACCGGGGAGCTGTTTTTT.

This clonotype came up many times. The chain couples TRBV28 to TRBJ1-5; D ambiguous. Looked up from germline, CDR1 is MDHEN and CDR2 is SYDVKM. The CDR3 length is 15 residues. Trimming pared 6 bases from V and 3 bases from J, leaving 15 bases between. The CDR3 spells CASSPGGTLNQPQHF. The DNA for the CDR3 is TGTGCCAGCAGCCCGGGTGGCACCCTCAATCAGCCCCAGCATTTT.

This rearrangement joins TRBV15 to TRBJ1-6; D might be TRBD1 (5 bases). From germline, CDR1 is LNHNV and CDR2 YYDKDF (reference sequence). Trimming shortened V by 1 base and J by 5 bases, and 9 bases separated the two germline ends. The CDR3 is 15 residues long. CDR3 nucleotides: TGTGCCACCAGCAGAGCAGGGAATCATAATTCACCCCTCCACTTT. Protein sequence: CATSRAGNHNSPLHF.

The genes are TRBV11-1 and TRBJ2-1; 10 bases line up with TRBD2. This CDR3 comprises 15 residues. Trimming cost V 6 bases and J 10 bases; bases outside gene matches: 12. Germline lookup yields CDR1 SGHAT and CDR2 FQDESV (reference sequence). The CDR3 coding sequence is TGTGCCAGCAGTAGAAGTAGCGGGAGGTTCGAGGAGCAGTTCTTC. This codes for CASSRSSGRFEEQFF.

This clonotype occurred a few times. This chain uses TRBV4-1 with TRBJ2-1, with 10 nucleotides matching TRBD2. V shed 0 bases and J 2 bases; nucleotides not matched to a gene: 4. This CDR3 is 17 amino acids long. CDR1 is MGHRA, CDR2 YSYEKL, per germline. The CDR3 region has the DNA TGCGCCAGCAGCCAAGATAGAGCGGGGGGGCCCTACAATGAGCAGTTCTTC. This sequence encodes CASSQDRAGGPYNEQFF.

V gene TRBV3-1 combines with J gene TRBJ2-6; D remains ambiguous. Germline assignment: CDR1 LGHDT and CDR2 YNNKEL (reference sequence). The CDR3 is made up of 17 amino acids. V dropped 0 bases and J dropped 0 bases, with 9 bases sitting between them. CDR3 in amino acids: CASSQDPIGSGANVLTF. The CDR3 nucleotides read TGTGCCAGCAGCCAAGATCCCATCGGCTCTGGGGCCAACGTCCTGACTTTC.

This clonotype was observed a few times. The chain employs TRBV12-3 or TRBV12-4 and TRBJ2-5; D remains unclear. V dropped 1 base and J dropped 4 bases, with 7 bases sitting between them. The CDR3 runs to 13 residues. The DNA of the CDR3 is TGTGCCAGCAGTTTAGACAATACAGAGACCCAGTACTTC. Translating it yields CASSLDNTETQYF.

This sequence joins TRBV12-3 or TRBV12-4 and TRBJ2-5; tentative D call: TRBD2 (5 bases). The CDR3 has 15 residues. Trimming removed 4 bases from V and 5 bases from J, with 17 bases in between. The CDR3: CASSSTGLILETQYF. The DNA for the CDR3 is TGTGCCAGCAGTTCCACGGGGTTAATACTGGAGACCCAGTACTTC.

This chain uses TRBV2 with TRBJ2-7; 14 bases map to TRBD2. Trimming removed 11 bases from V and 2 bases from J; junction bases left unmatched: 17. Germline CDR1 is SNHLY and CDR2 is FYNNEI. This CDR3 has 18 residues. CDR3 sequence: CAFCFGLAGGQFTYEQYF. CDR3 sequence (DNA): TGTGCCTTCTGTTTCGGACTAGCGGGGGGCCAGTTCACCTACGAGCAGTACTTC.

This clonotype was picked up a small number of times. This sequence joins TRBV7-2 and TRBJ2-7; a weak D match, TRBD2 (6 bases). The length of the CDR3 is 15 residues. V was trimmed by 2 bases and J by 4 bases, leaving 15 bases between them. In germline, CDR1 is SGHTA, CDR2 FQGNSA. This CDR3 reads CASSLISGGFYEQYF. The DNA for the CDR3 is TGTGCCAGCAGCTTAATTAGCGGTGGGTTTTACGAGCAGTACTTC.

This clonotype has just a few counts. The chain uses TRBV7-2 and TRBJ2-2; 7 nucleotides line up with TRBD2. This CDR3 comprises 16 residues. V lost 0 bases to trimming and J lost 0 bases; unmatched junction nucleotides: 1. Germline values: CDR1 SGHTA, CDR2 FQGNSA. CDR3 region: CASSLAAGANTGELFF. The CDR3 nucleotides read TGTGCCAGCAGCTTAGCGGCGGGAGCGAACACCGGGGAGCTGTTTTTT.